The 10 T cell receptor beta chains presented below share a single source sample, sequenced in a study of cytomegalovirus exposure and HLA in healthy donors. This table comes from immunoSEQ multiplex PCR, and its TCRdb copy is limited to in-frame clones, with some not included. This table has under 80,000 clones, roughly nine tenths appearing once. The sequencing sample was made of PBMCs. These receptors originate from a woman aged 18-29 years in good health and CMV-seronegative.

This chain uses TRBV14 with TRBJ1-6; D not resolved. The CDR3 length is 14 residues. Germline V CDR1 and CDR2: SGHDN, FVKESK. The germline V and J ends were trimmed by 3 bases and 8 bases, with 11 bases remaining between them. The DNA for the CDR3 is TGTGCCAGCAGCCATCTGCTCCAGGATTCACCCCTCCACTTT. It codes for CASSHLLQDSPLHF.

This clone has more than one count but fewer than ten. DNA for the CDR3: TGTGCCAGTAGTCCGCGCGGACTAGCGGGGGAGTACGAGCAGTACTTC. Translated: CASSPRGLAGEYEQYF. The rearrangement uses TRBV19 and TRBJ2-7; 13 nucleotides match TRBD2. CDR3 length: 16 amino acids. Unmatched junction bases numbered 8, after V lost 5 bases and J lost 4 bases. Germline assignment: CDR1 LNHDA and CDR2 SQIVND (reference sequence).

V and J are TRBV5-6 and TRBJ2-4, with 7 nucleotides matching TRBD1. Germline V gene lookup returns CDR1 SGHDT and CDR2 YYEEEE. CDR3 length: 16 amino acids. V dropped 3 bases and J dropped 0; count of bases not matched to a gene: 6. In DNA, the CDR3 is TGTGCCAGCAGCTACGTCACAGGGGTAGCCAAAAACATTCAGTACTTC. Residues: CASSYVTGVAKNIQYF. The variable domain in full, with the rest retrieved from reference TRBV5-6 and TRBJ2-4, is DAGVTQSPTHLIKTRGQQVTLRCSPKSGHDTVSWYQQALGQGPQFIFQYYEEEERQRGNFPDRFSGHQFPNYSSELNVNALLLGDSALYLCASSYVTGVAKNIQYFGAGTRLSVL.

The rearrangement links TRBV30 to TRBJ2-5, with a weak D call TRBD2 (7 bases). V lost 2 bases and J 5 bases, leaving 21 bases between the germline ends. The germline V gene has CDR1 GTSNPN and CDR2 SVGIG (reference sequence). The CDR3 contains 16 residues. The CDR3: CAWSLHAGAGPETQYF. CDR3 bases: TGTGCCTGGAGTCTCCACGCGGGGGCAGGGCCGGAGACCCAGTACTTC.

J is TRBJ2-1 and V is TRBV6-4; TRBD2 aligns across 7 bases. With V trimmed by 2 bases and J by 7 bases, 8 bases remained unmatched. There are 15 residues in the CDR3. The V gene's germline CDR1 is MRHNA and CDR2 SNTAGT. The CDR3 region is CASSDRSGTGNEQFF. In DNA form, the CDR3 reads TGTGCCAGCAGTGACCGGAGCGGGACGGGGAATGAGCAGTTCTTC.

The J gene is TRBJ2-7, the V gene TRBV28; D is ambiguous. Per the germline V gene, CDR1 is MDHEN and CDR2 is SYDVKM. This CDR3 comprises 16 residues. Trimming left V 5 bases short and J 0 bases short, with 17 bases between. The CDR3 region has the DNA TGTGCCAGCAGTCACCCCAGGAATTCAAGCTCCTACGAGCAGTACTTC. Protein product: CASSHPRNSSSYEQYF.

The chain combines TRBV10-1 with TRBJ2-3, with D hard to call. This CDR3 has 13 amino acids. Deletions cut 3 bases from V and 2 bases from J, with 6 bases between. Germline assignment: CDR1 WNHNN and CDR2 SYGVQD (reference sequence). The CDR3 region is CASSDTNTDTQYF. Written as DNA, the CDR3 is TGCGCCAGCAGTGATACTAACACAGATACGCAGTATTTT.

V is TRBV28 and J is TRBJ2-3; 7 bases match TRBD2. The CDR3 loop spans 15 amino acids. Germline trimming cut 2 bases from V and 0 bases from J; bases unmatched to any gene: 2. From germline, CDR1 is MDHEN and CDR2 SYDVKM. CDR3 coding DNA: TGTGCCAGCAGTTTACCTAGCGGTAGCACAGATACGCAGTATTTT. Its translation: CASSLPSGSTDTQYF.

This clone was seen more than once but under ten times. The rearrangement links TRBV28 to TRBJ2-2; TRBD2 matches at 12 bases. This CDR3 has 18 residues. J gave up 3 bases and V 2 bases, and 7 bases lay outside the gene matches. The germline gives CDR1 MDHEN, CDR2 SYDVKM. The CDR3 region has the DNA TGTGCCAGCAGTTTACGCAACCTAGCGGGGGGGCACACCGGGGAGCTGTTTTTT. It is translated as CASSLRNLAGGHTGELFF.

Regarding this clone: Germline and junction disagree at one end, which may indicate a read error. The genes are TRBV12-5 and TRBJ2-1; 11 bases map to TRBD2. Germline V gives CDR1 LGHNT, CDR2 FRNRAP. The length of the CDR3 is 16 residues. The CDR3 nucleotides are TGTGCTAGTGGGTTGGGACTAGCGGAAAACTACAATGAGCAGTTCTTC. As protein: CASGLGLAENYNEQFF. The entire variable domain, with the rest obtained from reference TRBV12-5 and TRBJ2-1, is as follows: DARVTQTPRHKVTEMGQEVTMRCQPILGHNTVFWYRQTMMQGLELLAYFRNRAPLDDSGMPKDRFSAEMPDATLATLKIQPSEPRDSAVYFCASGLGLAENYNEQFFGPGTRLTVL.